The sequence of this T cell receptor (beta chain) was determined in a study of graft-versus-host responses after intestinal transplantation. The table came from immunoSEQ multiplex PCR; TCRdb's copy has only in-frame clones and leaves some out. The sample holds 98,000 or so clones; about 90% are singletons and the top ten take roughly 0.9%. V was pared by 0 bases and J by 5 bases, with 16 bases between. The V gene's germline CDR1 is MNHEY and CDR2 SVGAGI. The CDR3 has 16 residues. Points on this clone: Its antigen is currently unknown.

V is TRBV6-5 and J is TRBJ1-2; possible D gene TRBD1, 6 bases. The sample was unstimulated CD4+ T cells sorted from spleen or lymph node cells, taken before intestinal transplant. This clonotype was obtained from a human donor who received an intestinal transplant. The CDR3 loop is CASSYSGAREGYGYTF. CDR3 bases: TGTGCCAGCAGTTACTCGGGGGCCAGGGAGGGGTATGGCTACACCTTC.